This T cell receptor (beta chain) was profiled in a study of blood T cells in healthy people across ages. This clonotype has just one count. Then a second PCR, running about 6 to 12 cycles, was carried out with a sample-barcoded 5' primer and a J-beta primer mix. TCRdb used MiXCR to reprocess the 5' RACE reads, holding one entry per CDR3 protein. The table records approximately 880,000 distinct CDR3 sequences, roughly 48% of them present only once. Sequencing was done on a sample of blood. The sequence came from a man younger than 45 in good health.

CDR3 coding DNA: TGTGCCAGCAGCCACGGTAACACTGAAGCTTTCTTT. Amino acid sequence: CASSHGNTEAFF. The chain joins TRBV3-1 to TRBJ1-1; the D is unclear. The V end was cut by 3 bases, the J end by 2 bases, with 4 bases between. Germline values: CDR1 LGHDT, CDR2 YNNKEL (reference sequence). CDR3 length equals 12 residues.